The clone carrying this T cell receptor (beta chain) was detected ten times or more. Its antigen remains unidentified. This sample is drawn from a study of Graves' ophthalmopathy and Graves' hyperthyroidism. Whole-study findings and limits: This model predicted ophthalmopathy progression (sensitivity roughly 70%, specificity about 72%).

The authors amplified TCR beta CDR3 regions, and they did so from RNA transcripts for repertoire sequencing. An opening RT-PCR round employed HTBI primers and preceded a second-round multiplex PCR. Via MiXCR, TCRdb re-called the multiplex PCR reads, giving one row per CDR3 protein. The data show hundreds of thousands of distinct CDR3 sequences, with 22% seen just once and around 6.9% held by the top ten. J lost 1 base, V lost 5 bases, and 9 bases had no gene match. Per the germline V gene, CDR1 is SGHRS and CDR2 is YFSETQ. CDR3 length: 16 amino acids. Patients newly diagnosed with hyperthyroidism, under 2 months' duration, were aged 18 to 65, the study reports.

The J gene is TRBJ1-2, the V gene TRBV5-1; 9 bases align to TRBD1. The TCR sequence derives from a woman aged 18-29 years with stable Graves' hyperthyroidism. Some clones in this sample may be carry-over from other donors' samples. Sequenced material: peripheral blood. The CDR3 here is CASRVDRGPYNYGYTF. CDR3 sequence (DNA): TGCGCCAGCAGAGTGGACAGGGGACCGTATAACTATGGCTACACCTTC. The full variable domain, rest sourced from reference TRBV5-1 and TRBJ1-2, is KAGVTQTPRYLIKTRGQQVTLSCSPISGHRSVSWYQQTPGQGLQFLFEYFSETQRNKGNFPGRFSGRQFSNSRSEMNVSTLELGDSALYLCASRVDRGPYNYGYTFGSGTRLTVV.